This T cell receptor beta chain was recovered during a study of blood T cells in healthy people across ages. CDR3 length: 14 residues. CDR1 MNHNS and CDR2 SASEGT come from the germline V gene. V lost 6 bases to trimming and J lost 6 bases, with 14 bases between them. A second roughly 6 to 12 cycle PCR used barcoded and J-beta primers. Each CDR3 protein gets one entry after TCRdb re-called the 5' RACE reads with MiXCR. The profile shows about 620,000 distinct CDR3 sequences, more than 45% of them singletons. This clonotype was recorded only once. The TCR was taken from a woman older than 75 in good health. The rearrangement links TRBV6-1 to TRBJ2-2, with a possible D match to TRBD2 (6 bases). Sequenced material: blood. Here the CDR3 DNA reads TGTGCCAGCAGGAAGACTAGTACCCCCGGGGAGCTGTTTTTT. Translating it yields CASRKTSTPGELFF.